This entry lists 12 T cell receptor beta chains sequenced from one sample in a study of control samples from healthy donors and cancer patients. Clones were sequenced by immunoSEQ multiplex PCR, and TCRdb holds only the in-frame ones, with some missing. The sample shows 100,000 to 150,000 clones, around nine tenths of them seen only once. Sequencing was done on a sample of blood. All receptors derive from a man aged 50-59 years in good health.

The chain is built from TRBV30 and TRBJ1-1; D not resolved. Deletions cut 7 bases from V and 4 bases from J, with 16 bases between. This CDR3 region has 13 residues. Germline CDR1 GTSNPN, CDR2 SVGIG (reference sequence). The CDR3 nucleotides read TGTGCCTTCTCGGACTCCCCCGGCACTGAAGCTTTCTTT. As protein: CAFSDSPGTEAFF.

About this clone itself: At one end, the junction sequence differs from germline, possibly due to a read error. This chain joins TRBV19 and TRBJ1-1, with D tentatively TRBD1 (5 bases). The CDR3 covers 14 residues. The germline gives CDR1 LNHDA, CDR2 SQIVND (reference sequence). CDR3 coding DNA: TGTGCCAGCAGTAGCCGGGGGGAGAACACTGAAGCTTTCTTT. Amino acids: CASSSRGENTEAFF.

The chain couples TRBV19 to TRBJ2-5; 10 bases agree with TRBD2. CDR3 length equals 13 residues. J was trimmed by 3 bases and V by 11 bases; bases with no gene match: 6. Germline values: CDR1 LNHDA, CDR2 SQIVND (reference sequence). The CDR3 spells CAARLAGEETQYF. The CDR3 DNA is TGTGCCGCCCGCCTAGCGGGGGAAGAGACCCAGTACTTC.

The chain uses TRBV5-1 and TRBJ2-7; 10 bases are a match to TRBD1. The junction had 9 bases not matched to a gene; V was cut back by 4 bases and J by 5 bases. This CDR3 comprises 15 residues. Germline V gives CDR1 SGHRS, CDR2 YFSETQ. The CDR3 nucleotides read TGCGCCAGCAGCCTGAAGACAGGGGGCTGGAACGAGCAGTACTTC. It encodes CASSLKTGGWNEQYF.

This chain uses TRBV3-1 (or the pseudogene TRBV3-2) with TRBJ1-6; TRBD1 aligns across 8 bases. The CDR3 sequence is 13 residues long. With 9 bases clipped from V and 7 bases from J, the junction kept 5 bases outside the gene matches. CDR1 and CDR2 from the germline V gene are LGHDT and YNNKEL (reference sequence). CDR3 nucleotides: TGTGCCAGTGGACAGGGTAACAATTCACCCCTCCACTTT. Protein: CASGQGNNSPLHF.

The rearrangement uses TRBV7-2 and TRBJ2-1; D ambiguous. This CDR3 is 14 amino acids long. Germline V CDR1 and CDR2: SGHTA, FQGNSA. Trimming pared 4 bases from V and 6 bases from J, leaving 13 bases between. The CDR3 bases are TGTGCCAGCAGCTCGCCCCCACTCGGCAATGAGCAGTTCTTC. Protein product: CASSSPPLGNEQFF.

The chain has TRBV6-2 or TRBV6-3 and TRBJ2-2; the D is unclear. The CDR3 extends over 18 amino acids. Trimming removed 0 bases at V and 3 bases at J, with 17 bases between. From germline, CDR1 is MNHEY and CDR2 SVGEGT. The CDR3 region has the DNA TGTGCCAGCAGTTACTCCGACCTGGTCCTGATGGACACCGGGGAGCTGTTTTTT. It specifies CASSYSDLVLMDTGELFF.

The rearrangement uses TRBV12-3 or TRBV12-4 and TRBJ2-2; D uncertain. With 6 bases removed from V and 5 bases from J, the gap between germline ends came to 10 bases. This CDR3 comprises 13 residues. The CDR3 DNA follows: TGTGCCAGCAGACCCGAGCGTACCGGGGAGCTGTTTTTT. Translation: CASRPERTGELFF.

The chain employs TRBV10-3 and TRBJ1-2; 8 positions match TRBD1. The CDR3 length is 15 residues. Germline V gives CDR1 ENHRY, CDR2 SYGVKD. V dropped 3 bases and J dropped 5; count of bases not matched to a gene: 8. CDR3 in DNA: TGTGCCATCAGTGAAACGGGACAGGAGAGATATGGCTACACCTTC. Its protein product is CAISETGQERYGYTF.

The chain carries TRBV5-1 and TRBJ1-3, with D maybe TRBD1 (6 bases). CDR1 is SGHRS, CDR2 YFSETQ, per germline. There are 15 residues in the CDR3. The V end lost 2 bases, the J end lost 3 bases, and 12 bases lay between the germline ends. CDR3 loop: CASSFSGELGNTIYF. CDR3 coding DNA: TGCGCCAGCAGCTTTTCAGGGGAACTTGGAAACACCATATATTTT. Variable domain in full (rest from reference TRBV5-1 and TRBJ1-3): KAGVTQTPRYLIKTRGQQVTLSCSPISGHRSVSWYQQTPGQGLQFLFEYFSETQRNKGNFPGRFSGRQFSNSRSEMNVSTLELGDSALYLCASSFSGELGNTIYFGEGSWLTVV.

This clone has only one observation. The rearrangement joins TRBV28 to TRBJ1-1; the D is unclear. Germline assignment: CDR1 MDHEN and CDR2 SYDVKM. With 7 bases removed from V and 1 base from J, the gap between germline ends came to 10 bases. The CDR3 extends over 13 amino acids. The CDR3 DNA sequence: TGTGCCAGCATGTTATCGGGGAACACTGAAGCTTTCTTT. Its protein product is CASMLSGNTEAFF.

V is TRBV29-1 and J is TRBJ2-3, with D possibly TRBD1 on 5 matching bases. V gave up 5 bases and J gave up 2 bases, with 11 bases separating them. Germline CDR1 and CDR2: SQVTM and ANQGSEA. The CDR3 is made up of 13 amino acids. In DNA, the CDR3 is TGCAGCGTTTCCCAGGACATCACAGATACGCAGTATTTT. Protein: CSVSQDITDTQYF.